Below, 26 T cell receptor beta chains from the same sample are listed, as sequenced in a study of CD8+ T cells in alopecia areata. RNA extraction and reverse transcription yielded cDNA as sequencing template. Measured with immunoSEQ multiplex PCR; TCRdb has only the in-frame clones, and not every one. In the table there are some 150,000 clones, 40% to 65% of which are singletons. Sequences were derived from CD8+ T cells sorted from blood, sampled at week 0. The receptors come from a human donor with alopecia areata.

The rearrangement links TRBV7-8 to TRBJ1-2; no definite D call. Germline CDR1 reads SGHVS; CDR2 reads FQNEAQ. Trimming removed 0 bases from V and 8 bases from J, with 13 bases in between. This CDR3 has 14 amino acids. The CDR3 DNA reads as TGTGCCAGCAGCTTAGCGTCGGCTACGCGAGGCTACACCTTC. The encoded protein is CASSLASATRGYTF.

This clone was counted only a few times. The chain recombines TRBV28 with TRBJ2-7; perhaps TRBD1 as D (6 bases). Germline V gene sequence: CDR1 MDHEN, CDR2 SYDVKM. The CDR3 has 15 residues. V was shortened by 2 bases and J by 2 bases, with 13 bases between the two germline ends. CDR3 sequence: CASSLQGSSAYEQYF. The CDR3 DNA reads as TGTGCCAGCAGTTTACAGGGGTCTTCGGCCTACGAGCAGTACTTC.

This clone was picked up a small number of times. The chain uses TRBV29-1 and TRBJ2-1; weak D call: TRBD2 (6 bases). The CDR3 has 15 amino acids. V lost 2 bases and J 0 bases, leaving 11 bases between the germline ends. Germline assignment: CDR1 SQVTM and CDR2 ANQGSEA. CDR3 amino acids: CSVESSGSSYNEQFF. DNA of the CDR3: TGCAGCGTTGAATCTTCCGGGAGCTCCTACAATGAGCAGTTCTTC.

The gene calls are TRBV4-3 and TRBJ2-7; D remains ambiguous. V lost 0 bases and J 3 bases, leaving 12 bases between the germline ends. Germline lookup yields CDR1 LGHNA and CDR2 YSLEER. The CDR3 is made up of 15 amino acids. Written as DNA, the CDR3 is TGCGCCAGCAGCCAAGACTGGGCCGCACGCTACGAGCAGTACTTC. Protein: CASSQDWAARYEQYF.

This clone showed up just a few times. The chain is built from TRBV27 and TRBJ1-2; 8 bases map to TRBD1. J gave up 6 bases and V 7 bases, and 7 bases lay outside the gene matches. CDR1 MNHEY and CDR2 SMNVEV come from the germline V gene (reference sequence). This CDR3 spans 13 amino acids. The CDR3 nucleotides are TGTGCCAGCACTCCGACAGGGGCGGATGGCTACACCTTC. It specifies CASTPTGADGYTF.

The chain carries TRBV2 and TRBJ1-1; D unclear. Germline lookup yields CDR1 SNHLY and CDR2 FYNNEI. The V and J ends lost 6 bases and 2 bases respectively, with 10 bases between them. The CDR3 is made up of 13 amino acids. CDR3 protein: CASSTEPNTEAFF. In DNA form, the CDR3 reads TGTGCCAGCAGCACAGAACCTAACACTGAAGCTTTCTTT.

V is TRBV29-1 and J is TRBJ1-1, with 8 bases aligning to TRBD1. J lost 6 bases, V lost 5 bases, and 17 bases had no gene match. Germline-derived CDR1 and CDR2 are SQVTM and ANQGSEA. This CDR3 has 16 residues. CDR3 amino acids: CSVPKEVRGRVPEAFF. DNA for the CDR3: TGCAGCGTTCCAAAGGAGGTCAGGGGGCGTGTACCTGAAGCTTTCTTT.

This chain connects TRBV10-3 to TRBJ1-1; D is ambiguous. There are 13 residues in the CDR3. Germline V gene sequence: CDR1 ENHRY, CDR2 SYGVKD. V gave up 6 bases and J gave up 5 bases, with 13 bases separating them. The CDR3 here is CAISIKEETEAFF. In nucleotides, the CDR3 is TGTGCCATCAGCATTAAGGAGGAAACTGAAGCTTTCTTT.

This clone was detected only a few times. The CDR3 region has the DNA TGTGCCAGCAGCCAAGAGGGGACGAGGGACACTGAAGCTTTCTTT. It specifies CASSQEGTRDTEAFF. V gene TRBV14 combines with J gene TRBJ1-1; tentative D call: TRBD1 (5 bases). Germline V CDR1 and CDR2: SGHDN, FVKESK. V shed 0 bases and J shed 3 bases, with 11 bases lying between them. The CDR3 is 15 amino acids.

The chain employs TRBV7-2 and TRBJ2-7, with TRBD1 matching 12 bases. The germline V gene encodes CDR1 SGHTA and CDR2 FQGNSA. The ends lost 3 bases at V and 5 bases at J; junction bases unmatched: 2. The CDR3 runs 14 residues. The CDR3 here is CASSLGTGGNEQYF. In DNA, the CDR3 is TGTGCCAGCAGCTTGGGGACAGGGGGCAACGAGCAGTACTTC.

V gene TRBV7-9 combines with J gene TRBJ2-1, with a possible D match to TRBD1 (6 bases). The CDR3 runs 16 residues. Looked up from germline, CDR1 is SEHNR and CDR2 is FQNEAQ (reference sequence). V lost 4 bases to trimming and J lost 2 bases, with 15 bases between them. CDR3 sequence reads: CASSSQITGPYNEQFF. The CDR3 DNA reads TGTGCCAGCAGCTCACAGATAACAGGGCCCTACAATGAGCAGTTCTTC.

This clone occurred a few times. This chain connects TRBV2 to TRBJ2-3; 12 positions match TRBD2. Germline trimming cut 4 bases from V and 3 bases from J; bases unmatched to any gene: 2. This CDR3 is 15 amino acids long. Germline V gene lookup returns CDR1 SNHLY and CDR2 FYNNEI. The DNA of the CDR3 is TGTGCCAGCAGTGCCCTAGCGGGGGGGACAGATACGCAGTATTTT. The encoded protein is CASSALAGGTDTQYF.

The sample holds one count of this clone. The rearrangement links TRBV11-2 to TRBJ2-1, with D perhaps TRBD1 (6 bases). Trimming shortened V by 5 bases and J by 7 bases, and 12 bases separated the two germline ends. The V gene's germline CDR1 is SGHAT and CDR2 FQNNGV. This CDR3 is 13 amino acids long. As DNA, the CDR3 is TGTGCCAGCAGCGAGGGTAGGGGGAATGAGCAGTTCTTC. Its translation is CASSEGRGNEQFF.

This chain connects TRBV29-1 to TRBJ1-2, with a possible D match to TRBD1 (6 bases). V was shortened by 4 bases and J by 1 base, with 13 bases between the two germline ends. The CDR3 extends over 14 amino acids. The germline V gene encodes CDR1 SQVTM and CDR2 ANQGSEA. As DNA, the CDR3 is TGCAGCGTTGCGGGGGGACACATTAACTATGGCTACACCTTC. Protein: CSVAGGHINYGYTF.

V usage is TRBV30 and J usage is TRBJ1-1; D not resolved. The germline V gene encodes CDR1 GTSNPN and CDR2 SVGIG (reference sequence). This CDR3 comprises 12 residues. V lost 1 base and J 11 bases, leaving 14 bases between the germline ends. In DNA, the CDR3 is TGTGCCTGGAGTGCCGTCGGGGAAGACGCTTTCTTT. It specifies CAWSAVGEDAFF.

This clone was seen a few times. The rearrangement joins TRBV29-1 to TRBJ2-3; 8 bases are a match to TRBD1. Germline CDR1 reads SQVTM; CDR2 reads ANQGSEA. The CDR3 length is 13 residues. V dropped 6 bases and J dropped 6; count of bases not matched to a gene: 8. The CDR3 spells CSVRDRHKDTQYF. DNA for the CDR3: TGCAGCGTAAGGGACAGGCATAAGGATACGCAGTATTTT.

The chain links TRBV4-1 to TRBJ2-2, with D unclear. The ends were cut back, 2 bases at V and 6 bases at J, with 7 bases in the middle. The length of the CDR3 is 13 residues. Germline values: CDR1 MGHRA, CDR2 YSYEKL. The CDR3 DNA sequence: TGCGCCAGCAGCCAAAGAGTGGCCGGGGAGCTGTTTTTT. The encoded protein is CASSQRVAGELFF.

The chain couples TRBV9 to TRBJ2-1, with 8 bases matching TRBD2. The CDR3 runs to 15 residues. Germline CDR1 reads SGDLS; CDR2 reads YYNGEE. V lost 0 bases and J lost 7; bases outside the gene matches: 6. The CDR3 here is CASSVAGASGNEQFF. CDR3 coding DNA: TGTGCCAGCAGCGTAGCTGGGGCTAGCGGGAATGAGCAGTTCTTC. The full variable domain, with the rest looked up from reference TRBV9 and TRBJ2-1, is DSGVTQTPKHLITATGQRVTLRCSPRSGDLSVYWYQQSLDQGLQFLIQYYNGEERAKGNILERFSAQQFPDLHSELNLSSLELGDSALYFCASSVAGASGNEQFFGPGTRLTVL.

The J gene is TRBJ1-2, the V gene TRBV29-1, with a weak D call TRBD1 (6 bases). The CDR3 is 15 amino acids. The germline gives CDR1 SQVTM, CDR2 ANQGSEA. Trimming removed 5 bases from V and 1 base from J, with 17 bases in between. The CDR3 bases are TGCAGCGTTCCAGGTGGACAGCTGCTTAACTATGGCTACACCTTC. Translated, it gives CSVPGGQLLNYGYTF.

This clone was counted between two and nine times. J is TRBJ2-3 and V is TRBV19; a possible D gene is TRBD2 (6 bases). The CDR3 is made up of 15 amino acids. V lost 1 base and J 4 bases, leaving 12 bases between the germline ends. Germline V gene sequence: CDR1 LNHDA, CDR2 SQIVND (reference sequence). The CDR3, as DNA: TGTGCCAGTAGTATAGCGGGCGGGGACGCAGATACGCAGTATTTT. Its protein product is CASSIAGGDADTQYF.

The rearrangement uses TRBV5-6 and TRBJ2-7; tentatively, D is TRBD2 (5 bases). V was clipped by 0 bases and J by 6 bases, with 10 bases between them. This CDR3 is built from 13 residues. Germline assignment: CDR1 SGHDT and CDR2 YYEEEE. The DNA of the CDR3 is TGTGCCAGCAGCTTGGGGGCCGGGGTCGAGCAGTACTTC. It encodes CASSLGAGVEQYF.

The chain carries TRBV4-1 and TRBJ2-2; the D call may be TRBD1 or TRBD2 (6 bases each). V lost 5 bases and J 4 bases, leaving 20 bases between the germline ends. The CDR3 loop spans 17 amino acids. Germline CDR1 MGHRA, CDR2 YSYEKL. DNA of the CDR3: TGCGCCAGCAGCTCCATTAACGGGGGCCCTGGCACCGGGGAGCTGTTTTTT. It is translated as CASSSINGGPGTGELFF.

The V gene is TRBV6-6, the J gene TRBJ1-2; tentative D call: TRBD1 (6 bases). Germline V CDR1 and CDR2: MNHNY, SVGAGI (reference sequence). The CDR3 runs 15 residues. With 0 bases removed from V and 5 bases from J, the gap between germline ends came to 13 bases. The CDR3 DNA sequence: TGTGCCAGCAGTTACTCGGACAGTCACGTGTATGGCTACACCTTC. This encodes CASSYSDSHVYGYTF.

The rearrangement joins TRBV30 to TRBJ2-1; 11 nucleotides match TRBD2. The CDR3 length is 14 residues. Germline V gives CDR1 GTSNPN, CDR2 SVGIG (reference sequence). The junction had 1 base not matched to a gene; V was cut back by 0 bases and J by 6 bases. The CDR3 protein is CAWSVLAGANEQFF. CDR3 nucleotide sequence: TGTGCCTGGAGTGTACTAGCGGGGGCCAATGAGCAGTTCTTC.

This clone occurred a few times. This rearrangement joins TRBV7-9 to TRBJ2-2; the D is unclear. This CDR3 spans 13 amino acids. V lost 6 bases and J lost 6, with 11 bases in between. From germline, CDR1 is SEHNR and CDR2 FQNEAQ (reference sequence). The CDR3 DNA reads TGTGCCAGCAGTTCTTGGGATCCCGGGGAGCTGTTTTTT. It translates to CASSSWDPGELFF.

The V gene is TRBV6-5, the J gene TRBJ2-2; no firm D call. V was cut by 6 bases and J by 7 bases, with 6 bases left in between. The CDR3 length is 11 residues. Germline lookup yields CDR1 MNHEY and CDR2 SVGAGI. CDR3 bases: TGTGCCAGCAGGCAGAGCGGGGAGCTGTTTTTT. As protein: CASRQSGELFF.